These 28 T cell receptor beta chains came from one sample sequenced in a study of identical twins. MiXCR was run by TCRdb on the 5' RACE reads, yielding one entry per CDR3 protein. Altogether hundreds of thousands of distinct CDR3 sequences are present, around 24% being singletons, with the ten largest covering roughly 3%. The sample also formed part of further work on T cells expressing NK-cell markers.

The sequencing sample was made of CD4+ T cells sorted from blood. Receptors originate from a woman aged 18-29 years in good health.

This clonotype has only a few counts. V is TRBV6-2 or TRBV6-3 and J is TRBJ2-5; TRBD2 aligns across 8 bases. With 2 bases clipped from V and 5 bases from J, the junction kept 4 bases outside the gene matches. Germline V gene sequence: CDR1 MNHEY, CDR2 SVGEGT. The CDR3 totals 14 residues. CDR3 coding DNA: TGTGCCAGCAGTTACCCCGGGAGGGACGAGACCCAGTACTTC. Its protein product is CASSYPGRDETQYF.

This clonotype was detected a few times. The chain joins TRBV29-1 to TRBJ2-1; 13 nucleotides line up with TRBD2. This CDR3 is built from 13 residues. The germline V gene encodes CDR1 SQVTM and CDR2 ANQGSEA. V gave up 7 bases and J gave up 11 bases; unmatched junction bases: 8. The CDR3 sequence is CSDRTSGGDKQFF. CDR3 DNA: TGCAGCGACCGGACTAGCGGGGGAGATAAGCAGTTCTTC.

This rearrangement joins TRBV12-3 or TRBV12-4 to TRBJ1-1; tentatively, D is TRBD1 (5 bases). The V and J ends lost 6 bases and 7 bases respectively, with 9 bases between them. The CDR3 is 11 residues long. CDR3 nucleotide sequence: TGTGCCAGCAGCTACAGGATTGAAGCTTTCTTT. This sequence encodes CASSYRIEAFF.

This clonotype has a count of ten or more. The chain couples TRBV12-3 or TRBV12-4 to TRBJ2-2; a weak D match, TRBD2 (6 bases). This CDR3 has 15 amino acids. V lost 7 bases, J lost 2 bases, and 14 bases lay in between. In DNA form, the CDR3 reads TGTGCCAGCACCTCCCTCGGGAGTAACACCGGGGAGCTGTTTTTT. Translating gives CASTSLGSNTGELFF.

This clonotype came up a few times. The genes are TRBV2 and TRBJ2-3; D may be TRBD2 (5 bases). The CDR3 is made up of 14 amino acids. The V end lost 5 bases, the J end lost 0 bases, and 9 bases lay between the germline ends. Germline CDR1 SNHLY, CDR2 FYNNEI. CDR3 nucleotides: TGTGCCAGCAGTTCCGCTAGCAGCACAGATACGCAGTATTTT. Amino acids: CASSSASSTDTQYF.

The chain uses TRBV20-1 and TRBJ1-1, with 7 nucleotides matching TRBD1. The germline gives CDR1 DFQATT, CDR2 SNEGSKA (reference sequence). Unmatched junction bases numbered 11, after V lost 3 bases and J lost 4 bases. The CDR3 extends over 15 amino acids. The DNA for the CDR3 is TGCAGTGCTAGGGAAAACAGGGGAGGGTCCACTGAAGCTTTCTTT. This encodes CSARENRGGSTEAFF.

The J gene is TRBJ2-7, the V gene TRBV3-1; perhaps TRBD2 as D (6 bases). CDR3 size: 15 residues. V dropped 2 bases and J dropped 6 bases, with 17 bases sitting between them. The germline gives CDR1 LGHDT, CDR2 YNNKEL (reference sequence). For the CDR3, the DNA is TGTGCCAGCAGCCAATTCCGTTATCGGACTATCGAGCAGTACTTC. Its translation is CASSQFRYRTIEQYF.

The rearrangement uses TRBV7-2 and TRBJ2-5; 14 nucleotides line up with TRBD2. With 3 bases clipped from V and 7 bases from J, the junction kept 4 bases outside the gene matches. Germline CDR1 reads SGHTA; CDR2 reads FQGNSA. The CDR3 is 15 residues long. The CDR3 here is CASSFSGLAGGTQYF. The CDR3 coding sequence is TGTGCCAGCAGCTTCTCAGGACTAGCGGGGGGGACCCAGTACTTC. The full variable domain, completed using reference TRBV7-2 and TRBJ2-5, is GAGVSQSPSNKVTEKGKDVELRCDPISGHTALYWYRQSLGQGLEFLIYFQGNSAPDKSGLPSDRFSAERTGGSVSTLTIQRTQQEDSAVYLCASSFSGLAGGTQYFGPGTRLLVL.

The chain employs TRBV20-1 and TRBJ2-3; 8 bases match TRBD2. Per the germline V gene, CDR1 is DFQATT and CDR2 is SNEGSKA (reference sequence). The CDR3 length is 15 residues. J gave up 5 bases and V 3 bases, and 10 bases lay outside the gene matches. CDR3 coding DNA: TGCAGTGCTAGTCCCACTAGCGGACTAAAAGATACGCAGTATTTT. It yields the protein CSASPTSGLKDTQYF.

This clonotype was counted between two and nine times. The rearrangement uses TRBV12-5 and TRBJ2-7; 9 bases are a match to TRBD1. Germline loops: CDR1 LGHNT, CDR2 FRNRAP. There are 14 residues in the CDR3. The V segment lost 4 bases and the J segment 3 bases; nucleotides outside the gene matches: 4. CDR3 sequence reads: CASGSGTGNYEQYF. CDR3 coding DNA: TGTGCTAGTGGTTCCGGGACAGGGAACTACGAGCAGTACTTC.

The V and J genes are TRBV5-1 and TRBJ1-1, with a weak D call TRBD1 (5 bases). V lost 3 bases to trimming and J lost 9 bases, with 12 bases between them. CDR3 length equals 12 residues. Germline CDR1 SGHRS, CDR2 YFSETQ. The CDR3: CASSYTGGKAFF. In DNA, the CDR3 is TGCGCCAGCAGCTACACGGGGGGTAAAGCTTTCTTT.

The rearrangement uses TRBV27 and TRBJ2-5; 9 nucleotides agree with TRBD1. V trimming: 5 bases; J trimming: 4 bases; junction bases outside the gene matches: 5. This CDR3 has 14 residues. Germline V CDR1 and CDR2: MNHEY, SMNVEV (reference sequence). This CDR3 reads CASSDGQGTETQYF. DNA of the CDR3: TGTGCCAGCAGTGATGGACAGGGGACAGAGACCCAGTACTTC.

This rearrangement joins TRBV6-2 or TRBV6-3 to TRBJ2-1; no definite D call. Trimming took 5 bases from V and 0 from J, leaving 11 bases between them. The CDR3 runs to 15 residues. Germline CDR1 and CDR2: MNHEY and SVGEGT. CDR3 bases: TGTGCCAGCAGTCCCTACAGTGTCTCCTACAATGAGCAGTTCTTC. This translates into CASSPYSVSYNEQFF.

The rearrangement links TRBV29-1 to TRBJ2-3; 8 nucleotides align to TRBD2. V shed 3 bases, J shed 3 bases, and the junction held 5 bases outside the gene matches. CDR1 and CDR2 (germline): SQVTM, ANQGSEA. The CDR3 is 14 residues long. The CDR3 sequence is CSVDQRGPTDTQYF. In DNA, the CDR3 is TGCAGCGTTGATCAGCGGGGGCCTACAGATACGCAGTATTTT.

This clonotype has a handful of counts. The chain joins TRBV5-1 to TRBJ2-1; D remains unclear. Per germline, CDR1 SGHRS and CDR2 YFSETQ. This CDR3 comprises 12 residues. V dropped 2 bases and J dropped 5 bases, with 5 bases sitting between them. The CDR3 loop reads CASSFPDNEQFF. The CDR3 DNA reads as TGCGCCAGCAGCTTCCCCGACAATGAGCAGTTCTTC.

Ten or more counts support this clonotype. The gene calls are TRBV12-3 or TRBV12-4 and TRBJ2-7; 10 bases are shared with TRBD2. Losses at the gene ends were 1 base for V and 3 bases for J; bases not matched to a gene: 3. The CDR3 covers 15 residues. The CDR3 bases are TGTGCCAGCAGTTTAGGGTTAGCGGGAGGCTACGAGCAGTACTTC. It codes for CASSLGLAGGYEQYF.

This clonotype has only a few counts. The chain carries TRBV15 and TRBJ2-3; TRBD2 matches 8 bases. V was pared by 5 bases and J by 0 bases, with 7 bases of the junction left unmatched. CDR1 is LNHNV and CDR2 is YYDKDF in the germline V gene (reference sequence). The CDR3 sequence is 16 residues long. CDR3 in DNA: TGTGCCACCAGCTCCGGGCGGGGGGTGAGCACAGATACGCAGTATTTT. This codes for CATSSGRGVSTDTQYF.

The J gene is TRBJ1-3, the V gene TRBV6-5; TRBD1 aligns across 10 bases. J was trimmed by 4 bases and V by 0 bases; bases with no gene match: 6. This CDR3 has 17 amino acids. Germline CDR1 MNHEY, CDR2 SVGAGI. The CDR3 DNA reads TGTGCCAGCAGTTACTCCGGACAGGGGGTATCAGGAAACACCATATATTTT. Its protein product is CASSYSGQGVSGNTIYF.

This chain links TRBV20-1 with TRBJ2-1; D may be TRBD1 or TRBD2 (6 bases each). The CDR3 consists of 14 residues. Germline CDR1 is DFQATT and CDR2 is SNEGSKA (reference sequence). V lost 1 base and J lost 5, with 12 bases in between. This CDR3 reads CSARGGAINNEQFF. CDR3 in DNA: TGCAGTGCTAGAGGGGGGGCTATAAACAATGAGCAGTTCTTC.

This clonotype was observed a few times. A read error may explain this, as a much larger clone is one base away. The V and J genes are TRBV20-1 and TRBJ2-3, with TRBD2 matching 7 bases. Germline CDR1 DFQATT, CDR2 SNEGSKA (reference sequence). V was pared by 7 bases and J by 0 bases, with 1 base of the junction left unmatched. The CDR3 spans 12 residues. The CDR3 here is CSGSGSTDTQYF. CDR3 coding DNA: TGCAGTGGTAGCGGGAGCACAGATACGCAGTATTTT.

This clonotype was observed a handful of times. This sequence joins TRBV6-2 or TRBV6-3 and TRBJ1-1, with D unresolved. The CDR3 contains 13 residues. Per the germline V gene, CDR1 is MNHEY and CDR2 is SVGEGT. Trimming pared 1 base from V and 1 base from J, leaving 4 bases between. As DNA, the CDR3 is TGTGCCAGCAGTTACTTGGGGAACACTGAAGCTTTCTTT. It translates to CASSYLGNTEAFF.

The gene calls are TRBV20-1 and TRBJ1-6; 7 bases agree with TRBD1. CDR1 is DFQATT and CDR2 is SNEGSKA in the germline V gene (reference sequence). Trimming took 7 bases from V and 7 from J; bases not matched to a gene: 4. The CDR3 covers 12 residues. The CDR3 region has the DNA TGCAGTGTCACACAGGGGAATTCACCCCTCCACTTT. It translates to CSVTQGNSPLHF.

This clonotype occurred once. This chain links TRBV19 with TRBJ2-7, with D uncertain. V was shortened by 1 base and J by 2 bases, with 6 bases between the two germline ends. Germline CDR1 LNHDA, CDR2 SQIVND (reference sequence). The CDR3 contains 13 residues. The CDR3 here is CASSIAGTYEQYF. In nucleotides, the CDR3 is TGTGCCAGTAGTATAGCGGGTACCTACGAGCAGTACTTC.

The rearrangement joins TRBV12-3 or TRBV12-4 to TRBJ2-7, with 10 bases aligning to TRBD1. Trimming cost V 6 bases and J 3 bases; bases outside gene matches: 11. CDR3 length: 16 residues. CDR3 bases: TGTGCCAGCAGCGAGGCCGGGACAGGGGCTTTCTACGAGCAGTACTTC. It specifies CASSEAGTGAFYEQYF.

The CDR3 DNA sequence: TGTGCCAGCAGCTTAGGACTAGTTTTAAATGAGCAGTTCTTC. Its translation is CASSLGLVLNEQFF. The chain has TRBV7-8 and TRBJ2-1; perhaps TRBD2 as D (6 bases). The CDR3 has 14 residues. V was clipped by 1 base and J by 7 bases, with 11 bases between them. Germline CDR1 reads SGHVS; CDR2 reads FQNEAQ.

The gene calls are TRBV4-1 and TRBJ2-3; 7 bases line up with TRBD2. With 0 bases clipped from V and 2 bases from J, the junction kept 5 bases outside the gene matches. This CDR3 has 16 amino acids. The germline CDR1 and CDR2 sequences are MGHRA and YSYEKL. The CDR3 loop reads CASSQEGLVFTDTQYF. In nucleotides, the CDR3 is TGCGCCAGCAGCCAAGAAGGACTAGTGTTCACAGATACGCAGTATTTT.

This sequence joins TRBV20-1 and TRBJ2-3, with D unresolved. This CDR3 has 11 amino acids. V lost 3 bases, J lost 8 bases, and 9 bases lay in between. Germline-derived CDR1 and CDR2 are DFQATT and SNEGSKA (reference sequence). The CDR3 loop is CSASWLGTQYF. CDR3 in DNA: TGCAGTGCTAGTTGGCTGGGTACGCAGTATTTT.

V gene TRBV5-1 combines with J gene TRBJ2-3; no firm D call. The CDR3 runs to 15 residues. Germline V gene sequence: CDR1 SGHRS, CDR2 YFSETQ. V was clipped by 2 bases and J by 2 bases, with 12 bases between them. The CDR3 is CASSFGPTNTDTQYF. The CDR3 DNA reads as TGCGCCAGCAGCTTTGGGCCTACAAACACAGATACGCAGTATTTT.